The text below deals with one TCR beta chain. The CDR3 spans 13 residues. Germline-derived CDR1 and CDR2 are WSHSY and SAAADI. V lost 5 bases and J lost 0, with 8 bases in between. This sample is part of a study of T cell changes during pregnancy in multiple sclerosis. Assay: immunoSEQ multiplex PCR; the TCRdb copy retains only in-frame clones and omits some. The data hold over 90,000 clones, with around 93% observed a single time. The chain combines TRBV10-2 with TRBJ2-7, with D perhaps TRBD1 (6 bases). Material: peripheral blood, obtained before pregnancy. The clonotype comes from a female donor with multiple sclerosis, enrolled in a pregnancy study. CDR3 DNA: TGCGCCAGCAGTCGACAGGACTCCTACGAGCAGTACTTC. The encoded protein is CASSRQDSYEQYF.